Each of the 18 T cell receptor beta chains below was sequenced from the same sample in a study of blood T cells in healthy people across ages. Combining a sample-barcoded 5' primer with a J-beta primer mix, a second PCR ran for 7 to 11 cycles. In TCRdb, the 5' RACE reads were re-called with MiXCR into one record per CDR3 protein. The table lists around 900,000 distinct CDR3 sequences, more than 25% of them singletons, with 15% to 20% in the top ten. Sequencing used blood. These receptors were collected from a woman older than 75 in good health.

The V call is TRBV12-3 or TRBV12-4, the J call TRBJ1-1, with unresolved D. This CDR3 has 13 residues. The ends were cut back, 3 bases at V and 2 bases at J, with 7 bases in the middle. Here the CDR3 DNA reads TGTGCCAGCAGTTTTATGAGCAACACTGAAGCTTTCTTT. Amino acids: CASSFMSNTEAFF.

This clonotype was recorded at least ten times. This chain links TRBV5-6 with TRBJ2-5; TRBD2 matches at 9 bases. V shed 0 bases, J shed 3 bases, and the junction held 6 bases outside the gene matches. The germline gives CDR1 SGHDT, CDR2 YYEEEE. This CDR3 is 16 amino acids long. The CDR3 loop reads CASSLGLAGLKETQYF. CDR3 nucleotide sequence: TGTGCCAGCAGCTTGGGTCTAGCGGGGCTGAAAGAGACCCAGTACTTC.

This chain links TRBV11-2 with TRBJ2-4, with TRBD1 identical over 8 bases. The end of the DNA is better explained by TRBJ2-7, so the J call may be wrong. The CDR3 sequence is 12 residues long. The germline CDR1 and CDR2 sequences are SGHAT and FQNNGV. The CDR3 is CASKDRVDEQYF. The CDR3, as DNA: TGTGCCAGCAAGGACAGGGTCGACGAGCAGTACTTC.

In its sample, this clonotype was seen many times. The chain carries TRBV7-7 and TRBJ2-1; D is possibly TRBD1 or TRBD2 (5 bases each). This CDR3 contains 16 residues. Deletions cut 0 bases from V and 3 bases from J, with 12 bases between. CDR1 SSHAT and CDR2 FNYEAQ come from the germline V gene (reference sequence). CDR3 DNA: TGTGCCAGCAGCTTAGCCTGGGACCCCCTCTACAATGAGCAGTTCTTC. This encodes CASSLAWDPLYNEQFF. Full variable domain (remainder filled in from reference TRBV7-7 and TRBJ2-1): GAGVSQSPRYKVTKRGQDVTLRCDPISSHATLYWYQQALGQGPEFLTYFNYEAQPDKSGLPSDRFSAERPEGSISTLTIQRTEQRDSAMYRCASSLAWDPLYNEQFFGPGTRLTVL.

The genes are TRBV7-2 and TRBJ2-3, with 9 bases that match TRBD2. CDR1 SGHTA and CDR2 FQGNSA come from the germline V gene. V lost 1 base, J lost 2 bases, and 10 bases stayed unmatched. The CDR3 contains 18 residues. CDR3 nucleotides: TGTGCCAGCAGCTTAGGAGCCCCTAGCGGGGAATTCACAGATACGCAGTATTTT. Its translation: CASSLGAPSGEFTDTQYF.

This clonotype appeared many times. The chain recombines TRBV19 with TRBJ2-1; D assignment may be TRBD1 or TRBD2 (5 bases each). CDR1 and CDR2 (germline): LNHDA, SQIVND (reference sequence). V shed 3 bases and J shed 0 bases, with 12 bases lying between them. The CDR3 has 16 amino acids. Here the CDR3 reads CASSIAGSSSYNEQFF. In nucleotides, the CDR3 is TGTGCCAGTAGTATCGCAGGGAGTTCCTCCTACAATGAGCAGTTCTTC. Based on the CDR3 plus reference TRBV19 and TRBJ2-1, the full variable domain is DGGITQSPKYLFRKEGQNVTLSCEQNLNHDAMYWYRQDPGQGLRLIYYSQIVNDFQKGDIAEGYSVSREKKESFPLTVTSAQKNPTAFYLCASSIAGSSSYNEQFFGPGTRLTVL.

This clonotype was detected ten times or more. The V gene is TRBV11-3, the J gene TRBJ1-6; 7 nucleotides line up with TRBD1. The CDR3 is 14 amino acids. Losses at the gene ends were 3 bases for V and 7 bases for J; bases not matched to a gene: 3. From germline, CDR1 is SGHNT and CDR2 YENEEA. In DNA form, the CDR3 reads TGTGCCAGCAGCTTCTGGGACAGAAATTCACCCCTCCACTTT. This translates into CASSFWDRNSPLHF.

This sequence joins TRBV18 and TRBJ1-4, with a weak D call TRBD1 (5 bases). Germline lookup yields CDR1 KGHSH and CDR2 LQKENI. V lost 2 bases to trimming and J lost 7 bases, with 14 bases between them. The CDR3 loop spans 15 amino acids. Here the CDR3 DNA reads TGTGCCAGCTCACCAGTTGGGCAGGGAGGTGAAAAACTGTTTTTT. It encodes CASSPVGQGGEKLFF.

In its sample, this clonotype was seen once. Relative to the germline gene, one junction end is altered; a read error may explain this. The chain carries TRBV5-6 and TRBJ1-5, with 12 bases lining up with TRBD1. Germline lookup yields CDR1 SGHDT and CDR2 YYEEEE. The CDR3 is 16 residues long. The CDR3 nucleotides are TGTACCAGCAGTTACCGGGACAGGGGGCCCAATCAGCCCCAGCATTTT. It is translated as CTSSYRDRGPNQPQHF.

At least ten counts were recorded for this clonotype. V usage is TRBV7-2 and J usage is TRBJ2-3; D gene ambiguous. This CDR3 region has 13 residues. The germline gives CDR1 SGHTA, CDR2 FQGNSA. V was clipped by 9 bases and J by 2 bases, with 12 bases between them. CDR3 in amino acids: CASEAGATDTQYF. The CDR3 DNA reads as TGTGCCAGTGAGGCCGGAGCCACAGATACGCAGTATTTT.

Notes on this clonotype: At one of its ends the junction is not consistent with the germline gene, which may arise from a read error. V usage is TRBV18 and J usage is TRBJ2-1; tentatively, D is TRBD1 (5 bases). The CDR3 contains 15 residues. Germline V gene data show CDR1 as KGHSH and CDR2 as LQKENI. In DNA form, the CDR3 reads TGTGCCAGCTTACCAGTGACATCCCAGGGCAATGAGCAGTTCTTC. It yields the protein CASLPVTSQGNEQFF.

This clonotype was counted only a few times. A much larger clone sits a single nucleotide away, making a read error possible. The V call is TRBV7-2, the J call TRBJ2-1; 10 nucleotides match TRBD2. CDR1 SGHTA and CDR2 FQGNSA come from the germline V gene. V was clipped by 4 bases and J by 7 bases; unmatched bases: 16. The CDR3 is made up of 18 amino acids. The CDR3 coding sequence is TGTGCCAGCAGCTCACTAGGCACCTCCGGGACTAGCGCGAATGAGCAGTTCTTC. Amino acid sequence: CASSSLGTSGTSANEQFF.

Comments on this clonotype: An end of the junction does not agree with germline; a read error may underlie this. For the CDR3, the DNA is TGTGCCACCAGTGATTCGAGTGGAAGCAATCCGCCCCAGCATTTT. Protein product: CATSDSSGSNPPQHF. The chain couples TRBV24-1 to TRBJ1-5; D is unresolved. The germline V gene encodes CDR1 KGHDR and CDR2 SFDVKD. The CDR3 has 15 residues.

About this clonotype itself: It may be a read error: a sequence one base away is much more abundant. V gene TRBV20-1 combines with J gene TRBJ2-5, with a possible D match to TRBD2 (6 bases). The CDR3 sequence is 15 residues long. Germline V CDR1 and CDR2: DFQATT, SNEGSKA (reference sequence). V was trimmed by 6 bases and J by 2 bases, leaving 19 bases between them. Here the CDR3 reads CSAMRPGGPQETQYF. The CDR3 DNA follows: TGCAGTGCCATGCGACCCGGGGGTCCACAAGAGACCCAGTACTTC.

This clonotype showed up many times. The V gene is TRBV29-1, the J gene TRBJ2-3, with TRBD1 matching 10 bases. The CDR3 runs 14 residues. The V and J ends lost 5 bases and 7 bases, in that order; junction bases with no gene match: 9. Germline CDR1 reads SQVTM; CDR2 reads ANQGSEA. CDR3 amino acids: CSVSPGTGVNTQYF. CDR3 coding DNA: TGCAGCGTTTCCCCCGGGACAGGGGTAAATACGCAGTATTTT.

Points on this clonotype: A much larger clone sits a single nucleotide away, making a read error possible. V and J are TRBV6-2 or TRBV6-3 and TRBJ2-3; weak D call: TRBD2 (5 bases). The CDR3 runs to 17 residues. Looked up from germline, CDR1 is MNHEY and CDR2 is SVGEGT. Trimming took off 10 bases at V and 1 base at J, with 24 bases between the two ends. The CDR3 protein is CANRTRVELRGTDTQYF. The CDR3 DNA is TGTGCCAACAGAACCCGGGTTGAGTTGCGGGGCACAGATACGCAGTATTTT.

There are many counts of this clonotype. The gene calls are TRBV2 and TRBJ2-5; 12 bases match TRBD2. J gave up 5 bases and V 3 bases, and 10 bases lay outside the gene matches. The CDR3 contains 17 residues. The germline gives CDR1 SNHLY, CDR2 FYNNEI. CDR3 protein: CASSDLTSGGLRETQYF. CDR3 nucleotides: TGTGCCAGCAGTGATTTGACTAGCGGGGGACTGAGGGAGACCCAGTACTTC.

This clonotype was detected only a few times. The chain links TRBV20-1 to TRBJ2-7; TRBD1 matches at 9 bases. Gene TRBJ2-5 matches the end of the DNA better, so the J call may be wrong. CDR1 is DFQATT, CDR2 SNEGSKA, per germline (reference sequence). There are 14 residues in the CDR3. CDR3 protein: CSAPGQGASKTQYF. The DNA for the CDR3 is TGCAGTGCTCCGGGACAGGGAGCGTCGAAGACCCAGTACTTC.